This TCR beta chain is from a study of PD-1 blockade in mismatch repair-deficient tumors. Study overall: All were previously treated, progressing patients with about 12 mismatch repair-deficient cancer types. Notes on the study in general: After pembrolizumab, tumor-resident clones rose rapidly, then generally contracted before radiologic responses.

This clone was seen a handful of times. The antigen is not known. TCRdb's copy holds only in-frame clones and misses some; the assay was immunoSEQ multiplex PCR. Of about 84,000 clones in the sample, 81% are singletons; the top ten hold around 2.6%. PCR or immunohistochemistry showed mismatch repair deficiency in every enrolled patient. TCRs were sequenced from three patients responding to pembrolizumab. V was pared by 5 bases and J by 8 bases, with 4 bases of the junction left unmatched. The CDR3 extends over 12 amino acids. Germline CDR1 reads GTSNPN; CDR2 reads SVGIG (reference sequence). The material was peripheral blood, obtained 12 weeks after starting pembrolizumab. The sequence was collected from an adult with mismatch repair-deficient cancer. The rearrangement uses TRBV30 and TRBJ2-1, with 9 bases identical to TRBD1. CDR3 sequence (DNA): TGTGCCTGGGACAGGGGGTTCGATGAGCAGTTCTTC. Protein product: CAWDRGFDEQFF.